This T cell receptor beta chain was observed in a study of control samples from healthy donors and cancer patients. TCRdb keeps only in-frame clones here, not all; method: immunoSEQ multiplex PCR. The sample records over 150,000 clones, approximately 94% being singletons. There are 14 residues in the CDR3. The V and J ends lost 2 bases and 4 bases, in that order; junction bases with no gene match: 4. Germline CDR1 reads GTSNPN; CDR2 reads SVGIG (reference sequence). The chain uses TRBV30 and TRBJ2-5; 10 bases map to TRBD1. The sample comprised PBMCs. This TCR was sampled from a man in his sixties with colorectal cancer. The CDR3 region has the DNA TGTGCCTGGAGTCGACAGGGGGCCCTAGAGACCCAGTACTTC. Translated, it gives CAWSRQGALETQYF.